This T cell receptor (beta chain) stems from a study of T cells in narcolepsy. V lost 5 bases and J 3 bases, leaving 5 bases between the germline ends. CDR1 is MDHEN, CDR2 SYDVKM, per germline. The CDR3 length is 12 residues. Here immunoSEQ multiplex PCR was the method, and the copy in TCRdb shows in-frame clones only, minus some. The data show some 30,000 clones, more than 75% seen once. The chain joins TRBV28 to TRBJ1-5; D gene ambiguous. Sequenced: CD45RA- memory CD4+ T cells from PBMCs. This receptor was obtained from a human donor with narcolepsy. This CDR3 is CASSLTNQPQHF. The CDR3 DNA is TGTGCCAGCAGTCTCACCAATCAGCCCCAGCATTTT.